What follows are 4 T cell receptor beta chains derived from one specimen sequenced in a study of CD8+ T cells in alopecia areata. Following RNA extraction, reverse transcription yielded cDNA that acted as the sequencing template. Produced via immunoSEQ multiplex PCR; TCRdb's table is partial and in-frame only. Of tens of thousands of clones in the sample, approximately 58% were seen once. The sequencing used CD8+ T cells sorted from blood, collected at week 0. These receptors were taken from a human donor with alopecia areata.

The chain employs TRBV13 and TRBJ1-3; a possible D gene is TRBD1 (5 bases). Trimming stripped 5 bases from V and 0 bases from J, with 23 bases between. The germline gives CDR1 PRHDT, CDR2 FYEKMQ (reference sequence). The CDR3 contains 19 residues. The CDR3 DNA reads as TGTGCCAGCAGCGCTACCGGGACCCCCGGAGGTGGCTCTGGAAACACCATATATTTT. Translating gives CASSATGTPGGGSGNTIYF.

The chain links TRBV19 to TRBJ2-5; D unresolved. V lost 1 base, J lost 2 bases, and 5 bases lay in between. The germline gives CDR1 LNHDA, CDR2 SQIVND (reference sequence). The CDR3 consists of 13 residues. CDR3 DNA sequence: TGTGCCAGTAGTATAGGGAATCAAGAGACCCAGTACTTC. Its protein is CASSIGNQETQYF.

This clone was seen a handful of times. The rearrangement links TRBV10-3 to TRBJ2-2; the D is unclear. V lost 4 bases to trimming and J lost 5 bases, with 14 bases between them. This CDR3 spans 15 amino acids. Germline CDR1 and CDR2: ENHRY and SYGVKD. The CDR3 sequence is CAISGPEEMTGELFF. DNA of the CDR3: TGTGCCATCAGTGGCCCAGAGGAAATGACCGGGGAGCTGTTTTTT.

The chain has TRBV29-1 and TRBJ2-7; D ambiguous. Germline V gives CDR1 SQVTM, CDR2 ANQGSEA. The CDR3 length is 12 residues. The V end lost 5 bases, the J end lost 5 bases, and 13 bases lay between the germline ends. The CDR3 nucleotides are TGCAGCGTTATCAGCACGGACCACGAGCAGTACTTC. Residues: CSVISTDHEQYF.